The entry below gives a single TCR beta chain sequence along with its context. Its cognate antigen has yet to be identified. No per-base quality is available; no much larger clone lies one base away. The data stem from a study of CD8+CD57+ T cells in acquired aplastic anemia (dated by TCRdb to 2017 to 2018). As for the study more broadly: DNA extracted from sorted CD4+ and CD8+ cells had a mean of around 3 ug, with a range of roughly 0.17 to 30 ug. For healthy donor samples, the average read count was about 10.8 million for CD4+ cells and 11 million to 14 million for CD8+ cells. Here is what the overall study found, with its caveats: Roughly 30 CD8+ CDR3 sequences were found to be shared between patients and controls, but these sequences appeared to be highly expressed in patients and within the immunodominant clones of the patients. Between patients and healthy controls, no significant difference in CD8+ Simpson's diversity was found (P=0.060).

In the study, sorted CD4+ and CD8+ blood T cells from patients with severe aplastic anemia and from healthy subjects underwent deep sequencing of TCR repertoires. Ficoll-Paque density gradient centrifugation was used to isolate peripheral blood mononuclear cells. CD4+ and CD8+ T cells were sorted by FACS or magnetic beads before DNA extraction. CDR1 and CDR2 are read off the germline V gene as MRHNA and SNTAGT. The CDR3 sequence holds 14 residues, the cysteine and phenylalanine included. The read is trimmed to its CDR3 DNA, 42 bases read in frame from base 1. Trimming costs V 0 bases and J 4 bases, and their ends lie 10 bases apart. Genomic DNA served as template for TCR beta VDJ combination and CDR3 sequence profiling. An Illumina HiSeq 2000 was the platform used for TCR repertoire sequencing. In the authors' own workflow: TRBV/TRBJ rearrangement plots, CDR3 size and DJ length profiles, and Simpson's diversity index were used to assess repertoires. The immunodominant clone was defined as the most abundant DNA sequence in deep sequencing data. CDR3 amino acid sequences were checked for sharing between subjects and were compared against published repertoires and the VDJdb database. In-frame beta chains were kept once TCRdb had trimmed the public reads at Q25 with fastp and called clones with MiXCR. Under each unique CDR3 protein, matching rows form one entry showing the most common genes and DNA. The V and J calls come from TCRdb's annotation, not from the publication. The sample includes approximately 81,000 distinct CDR3 sequences, with less than 60% observed a single time. The leading ten clones occupy about 68% of the sample.

The V and J genes are TRBV6-4 and TRBJ2-7; no D gene call is confident. The receptor was isolated from a human donor in good health, serving as a control. The sample was sorted CD4+, CD8+, or CD8+CD57+ T cells (not recorded which) from PBMCs. The CDR3 region has the sequence CASSDSDRPYEQYF. Here is the DNA: TGTGCCAGCAGTGACTCGGACCGGCCATACGAGCAGTACTTC.